These 19 T cell receptor beta chains came from one sample sequenced in a study of PD-1 blockade in classical Hodgkin lymphoma. Assay used: immunoSEQ multiplex PCR; TCRdb lists only in-frame clones, some missing. The sample has around 40,000 clones, around 78% seen once. Relapses following autologous stem cell transplantation were seen in all patients, with brentuximab vedotin exposure varying. Sequencing was performed on peripheral blood mononuclear cells (PBMCs), taken at baseline. Every receptor here comes from a human donor with classical Hodgkin lymphoma.

This clone was detected once. The chain couples TRBV5-1 to TRBJ2-3; unclear D gene. V dropped 0 bases and J dropped 0 bases, with 8 bases sitting between them. The germline V gene has CDR1 SGHRS and CDR2 YFSETQ. The CDR3 is 15 residues long. CDR3 DNA sequence: TGCGCCAGCAGCTTGGAGCCAGGAAGCACAGATACGCAGTATTTT. Encoded protein: CASSLEPGSTDTQYF. Full variable domain (outside the CDR3, taken from reference TRBV5-1 and TRBJ2-3): KAGVTQTPRYLIKTRGQQVTLSCSPISGHRSVSWYQQTPGQGLQFLFEYFSETQRNKGNFPGRFSGRQFSNSRSEMNVSTLELGDSALYLCASSLEPGSTDTQYFGPGTRLTVL.

V is TRBV5-1 and J is TRBJ2-5; the D gene is possibly TRBD1 (5 bases). The germline gives CDR1 SGHRS, CDR2 YFSETQ. Trimming took off 0 bases at V and 1 base at J, with 16 bases between the two ends. The CDR3 runs 17 residues. CDR3 nucleotide sequence: TGCGCCAGCAGCTTGGGTTGGGGCCTAGGTCCCCAAGAGACCCAGTACTTC. The encoded protein is CASSLGWGLGPQETQYF.

The chain links TRBV6-1 to TRBJ1-2, with 10 bases aligning to TRBD1. The V gene's germline CDR1 is MNHNS and CDR2 SASEGT. The CDR3 loop spans 14 amino acids. The junction had 5 bases not matched to a gene; V was cut back by 5 bases and J by 5 bases. The CDR3 DNA sequence: TGTGCCAGCAGTTATAGGGACAGGGGATATGGCTACACCTTC. Its protein is CASSYRDRGYGYTF.

The rearrangement links TRBV11-2 to TRBJ2-4; TRBD2 matches at 9 bases. The CDR3 runs 15 residues. Germline CDR1 reads SGHAT; CDR2 reads FQNNGV. V lost 5 bases to trimming and J lost 10 bases; unmatched junction nucleotides: 12. CDR3 coding DNA: TGTGCCAGCAGCCCGAGGGCGGCACTAGCGGGTATTCAGTACTTC. Translating it yields CASSPRAALAGIQYF.

V gene TRBV12-1 combines with J gene TRBJ2-1; the D call of TRBD2 is as the table states it, not checked on the DNA. TRBV12-1 is an annotated pseudogene. This CDR3 comprises 21 residues. The CDR3 region is CASSFASHALLTSGGTDEQFF. CDR3 coding DNA: TGTGCCAGCAGCTTTGCGAGCCATGCCCTCCTAACTAGCGGGGGAACGGATGAGCAGTTCTTC.

The V gene is TRBV2, the J gene TRBJ1-6; a weak D match, TRBD1 (6 bases). The CDR3 has 14 amino acids. Trimming removed 4 bases from V and 3 bases from J, with 7 bases in between. Germline CDR1 and CDR2: SNHLY and FYNNEI. The CDR3 loop reads CASSARGYNSPLHF. Here the CDR3 DNA reads TGTGCCAGCAGTGCCAGGGGCTATAATTCACCCCTCCACTTT.

The chain joins TRBV5-1 to TRBJ1-3; tentative D call: TRBD1 (5 bases). Germline V gene data show CDR1 as SGHRS and CDR2 as YFSETQ. This CDR3 is 16 amino acids long. V was shortened by 3 bases and J by 0 bases, with 13 bases between the two germline ends. This chain's CDR3 is CASSWDLRSSGNTIYF. The CDR3 coding sequence is TGCGCCAGCAGCTGGGACTTACGATCCTCTGGAAACACCATATATTTT.

The V and J genes are TRBV7-2 and TRBJ2-7; D may be TRBD1 (6 bases). Germline CDR1 is SGHTA and CDR2 is FQGNSA. The CDR3 sequence is 15 residues long. V was clipped by 1 base and J by 6 bases, with 16 bases between them. CDR3 DNA: TGTGCCAGCAGCTTAGACAGGGAGAGTACCCCCGAGCAGTACTTC. Protein: CASSLDRESTPEQYF.

The rearrangement links TRBV30 to TRBJ2-7; TRBD1 or TRBD2 may be the D gene (5 bases each). V was shortened by 5 bases and J by 4 bases, with 12 bases between the two germline ends. The CDR3 runs to 12 residues. The germline gives CDR1 GTSNPN, CDR2 SVGIG (reference sequence). In nucleotides, the CDR3 is TGTGCCTGGGATGGGGGTGGGTACGAGCAGTACTTC. Its translation: CAWDGGGYEQYF.

The chain links TRBV7-8 to TRBJ2-7; 8 nucleotides align to TRBD2. The CDR3 has 17 amino acids. J was trimmed by 0 bases and V by 5 bases; bases with no gene match: 12. Germline V gives CDR1 SGHVS, CDR2 FQNEAQ. Written as DNA, the CDR3 is TGTGCCAGCAGCCTCTCCCTCGGGGGGGCCGGCTCCTACGAGCAGTACTTC. It is translated as CASSLSLGGAGSYEQYF.

The sample holds one count of this clone. The chain couples TRBV9 to TRBJ2-3; 8 bases match TRBD2. CDR1 and CDR2 (germline): SGDLS, YYNGEE. The junction had 18 bases not matched to a gene; V was cut back by 0 bases and J by 6 bases. The CDR3 extends over 19 amino acids. CDR3 coding DNA: TGTGCCAGCAGCGTAGGGTGGGGAGGAAAAGCGGGGGTCCGGGATACGCAGTATTTT. Its translation: CASSVGWGGKAGVRDTQYF.

The chain has TRBV6-1 and TRBJ1-4, with a tentative D call TRBD1 (5 bases). CDR1 is MNHNS and CDR2 is SASEGT in the germline V gene. The CDR3 covers 13 residues. Trimming stripped 6 bases from V and 3 bases from J, with 8 bases between. The CDR3 region is CASSAGPNEKLFF. The CDR3 DNA follows: TGTGCCAGCAGCGCAGGGCCTAATGAAAAACTGTTTTTT.

The chain is built from TRBV27 and TRBJ1-1; TRBD1 matches 7 bases. V lost 4 bases, J lost 5 bases, and 1 base stayed unmatched. The CDR3 loop spans 12 amino acids. Germline V gene data show CDR1 as MNHEY and CDR2 as SMNVEV (reference sequence). CDR3 in amino acids: CASSSTGTEAFF. CDR3 in DNA: TGTGCCAGCAGTTCGACAGGGACTGAAGCTTTCTTT.

This clone was picked up one time. The V call is TRBV18, the J call TRBJ2-1; 8 bases match TRBD2. CDR3 length equals 15 residues. J lost 0 bases, V lost 4 bases, and 2 bases had no gene match. CDR1 is KGHSH, CDR2 LQKENI, per germline. In DNA, the CDR3 is TGTGCCAGCTCACAGGCGGGGGGCTCCTACAATGAGCAGTTCTTC. It codes for CASSQAGGSYNEQFF.

This sequence joins TRBV18 and TRBJ2-5; D gene unclear. Germline assignment: CDR1 KGHSH and CDR2 LQKENI. The CDR3 covers 12 residues. Trimming took 3 bases from V and 4 from J, leaving 6 bases between them. CDR3: CASSPVPETQYF. CDR3 in DNA: TGTGCCAGCTCACCGGTTCCAGAGACCCAGTACTTC.

This clone was counted between two and nine times. The J gene is TRBJ2-7, the V gene TRBV11-2; D perhaps matches TRBD1 (6 bases). The germline V gene has CDR1 SGHAT and CDR2 FQNNGV. The CDR3 covers 16 residues. V lost 0 bases and J lost 2, with 14 bases in between. The CDR3 reads CASSLEWGPVPYEQYF. The CDR3 bases are TGTGCCAGCAGCTTAGAATGGGGGCCTGTCCCCTACGAGCAGTACTTC. Full variable domain (remainder filled in from reference TRBV11-2 and TRBJ2-7): EAGVAQSPRYKIIEKRQSVAFWCNPISGHATLYWYQQILGQGPKLLIQFQNNGVVDDSQLPKDRFSAERLKGVDSTLKIQPAKLEDSAVYLCASSLEWGPVPYEQYFGPGTRLTVT.

The chain is built from TRBV7-6 and TRBJ2-7, with 9 bases that match TRBD2. Germline lookup yields CDR1 SGHVS and CDR2 FNYEAQ. Germline trimming cut 1 base from V and 4 bases from J; bases unmatched to any gene: 14. The CDR3 runs to 18 residues. CDR3 protein: CASSLVLGLASPPYEQYF. CDR3 nucleotides: TGTGCCAGCAGCTTAGTCTTGGGACTAGCTTCCCCACCGTACGAGCAGTACTTC.

The chain links TRBV10-3 to TRBJ2-5; tentatively, D is TRBD2 (6 bases). The CDR3 is 13 amino acids. Trimming removed 4 bases at V and 5 bases at J, with 11 bases between. In germline, CDR1 is ENHRY, CDR2 SYGVKD. The CDR3 DNA is TGTGCCATCAGTGGGGACTGGGCGGAGACCCAGTACTTC. This gives the protein CAISGDWAETQYF.

V usage is TRBV5-1 and J usage is TRBJ2-3, with TRBD1 identical over 9 bases. The CDR3 runs 16 residues. Germline V gives CDR1 SGHRS, CDR2 YFSETQ. V was pared by 2 bases and J by 2 bases, with 6 bases of the junction left unmatched. CDR3 nucleotide sequence: TGCGCCAGCAGCTTACAGGGGGCGTCCCTCACAGATACGCAGTATTTT. Protein: CASSLQGASLTDTQYF. The full variable domain, with the rest looked up from reference TRBV5-1 and TRBJ2-3, is KAGVTQTPRYLIKTRGQQVTLSCSPISGHRSVSWYQQTPGQGLQFLFEYFSETQRNKGNFPGRFSGRQFSNSRSEMNVSTLELGDSALYLCASSLQGASLTDTQYFGPGTRLTVL.